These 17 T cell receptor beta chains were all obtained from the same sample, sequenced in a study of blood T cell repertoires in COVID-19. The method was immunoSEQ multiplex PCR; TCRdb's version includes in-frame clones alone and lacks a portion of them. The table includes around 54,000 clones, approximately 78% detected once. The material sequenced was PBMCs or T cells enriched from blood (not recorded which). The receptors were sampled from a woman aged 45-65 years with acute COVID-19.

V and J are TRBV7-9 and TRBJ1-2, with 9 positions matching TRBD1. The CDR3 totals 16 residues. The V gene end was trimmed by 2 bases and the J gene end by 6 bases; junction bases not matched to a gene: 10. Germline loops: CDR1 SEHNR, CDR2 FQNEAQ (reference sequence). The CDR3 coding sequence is TGTGCCAGCAGCTTAACTTTACAGGGGGCAGCAGATGGCTACACCTTC. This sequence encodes CASSLTLQGAADGYTF.

The CDR3: CATQGDQETQYF. The DNA of the CDR3 is TGTGCCACCCAAGGGGACCAAGAGACCCAGTACTTC. This chain uses TRBV24-1 with TRBJ2-5; possibly TRBD1 for D (5 bases). V gave up 9 bases and J gave up 0 bases, with 7 bases separating them. This CDR3 region has 12 residues. The V gene's germline CDR1 is KGHDR and CDR2 SFDVKD.

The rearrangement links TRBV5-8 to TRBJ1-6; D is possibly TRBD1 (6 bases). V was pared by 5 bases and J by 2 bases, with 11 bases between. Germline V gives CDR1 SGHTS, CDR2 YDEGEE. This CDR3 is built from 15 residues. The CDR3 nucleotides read TGTGCCAGCAGTCAGGACAGACCCTATAATTCACCCCTCCACTTT. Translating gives CASSQDRPYNSPLHF.

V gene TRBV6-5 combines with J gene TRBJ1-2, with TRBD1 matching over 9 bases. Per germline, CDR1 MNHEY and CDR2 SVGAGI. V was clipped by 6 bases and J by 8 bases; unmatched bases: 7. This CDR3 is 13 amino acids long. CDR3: CASRPPDRGGYTF. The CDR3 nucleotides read TGTGCCAGCAGACCCCCGGACAGGGGAGGCTACACCTTC.

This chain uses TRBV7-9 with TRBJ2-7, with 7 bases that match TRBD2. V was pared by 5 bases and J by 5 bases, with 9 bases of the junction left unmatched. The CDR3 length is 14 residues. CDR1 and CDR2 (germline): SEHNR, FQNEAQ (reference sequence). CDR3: CASSLSGLINEQYF. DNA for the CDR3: TGTGCCAGCAGCCTCTCGGGACTAATAAACGAGCAGTACTTC.

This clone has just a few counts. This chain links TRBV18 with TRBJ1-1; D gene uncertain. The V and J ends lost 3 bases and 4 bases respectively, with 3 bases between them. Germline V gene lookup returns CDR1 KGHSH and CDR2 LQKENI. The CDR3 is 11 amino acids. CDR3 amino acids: CASSPATEAFF. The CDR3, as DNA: TGTGCCAGCTCACCGGCCACTGAAGCTTTCTTT. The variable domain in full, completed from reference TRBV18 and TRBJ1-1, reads NAGVMQNPRHLVRRRGQEARLRCSPMKGHSHVYWYRQLPEEGLKFMVYLQKENIIDESGMPKERFSAEFPKEGPSILRIQQVVRGDSAAYFCASSPATEAFFGQGTRLTVV.

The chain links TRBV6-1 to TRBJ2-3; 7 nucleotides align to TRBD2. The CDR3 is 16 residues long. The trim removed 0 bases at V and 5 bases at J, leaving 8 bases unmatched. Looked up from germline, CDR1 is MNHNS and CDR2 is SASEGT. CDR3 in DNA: TGTGCCAGCAGTGAAGCGCATAGGGCGGGGGAAGATACGCAGTATTTT. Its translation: CASSEAHRAGEDTQYF.

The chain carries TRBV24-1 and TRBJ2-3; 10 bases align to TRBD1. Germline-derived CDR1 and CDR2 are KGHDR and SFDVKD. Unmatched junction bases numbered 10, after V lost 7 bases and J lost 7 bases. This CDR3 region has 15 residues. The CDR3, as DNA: TGTGCCACCAGCGCCGGGACAGGGGATAGGCATACGCAGTATTTT. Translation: CATSAGTGDRHTQYF.

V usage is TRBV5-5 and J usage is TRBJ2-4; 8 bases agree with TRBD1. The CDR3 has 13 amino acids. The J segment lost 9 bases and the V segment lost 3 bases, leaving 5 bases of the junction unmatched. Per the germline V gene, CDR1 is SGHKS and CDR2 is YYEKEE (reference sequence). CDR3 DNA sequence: TGTGCCAGCAGCTCGACAGGGGTTGGCATTCAGTACTTC. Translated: CASSSTGVGIQYF.

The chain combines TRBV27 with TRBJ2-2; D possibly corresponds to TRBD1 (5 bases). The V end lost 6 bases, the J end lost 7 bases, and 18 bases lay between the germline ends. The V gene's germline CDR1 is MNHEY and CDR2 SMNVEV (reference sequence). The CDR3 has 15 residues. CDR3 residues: CASRTTGLKSGELFF. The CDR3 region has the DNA TGTGCCAGCAGGACCACAGGTTTAAAGAGCGGGGAGCTGTTTTTT.

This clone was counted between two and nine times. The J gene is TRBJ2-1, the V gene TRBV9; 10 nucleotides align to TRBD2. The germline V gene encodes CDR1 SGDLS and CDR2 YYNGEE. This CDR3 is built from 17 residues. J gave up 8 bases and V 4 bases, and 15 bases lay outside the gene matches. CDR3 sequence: CASSPRSSSGGGYEQFF. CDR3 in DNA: TGTGCCAGCAGCCCTCGTAGTTCAAGCGGGGGGGGTTATGAGCAGTTCTTC.

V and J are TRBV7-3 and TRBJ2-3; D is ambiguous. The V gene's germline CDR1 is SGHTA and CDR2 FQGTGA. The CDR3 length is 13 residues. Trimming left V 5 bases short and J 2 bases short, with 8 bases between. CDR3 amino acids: CASSRVPTDTQYF. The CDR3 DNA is TGTGCCAGCAGCCGAGTCCCCACAGATACGCAGTATTTT.

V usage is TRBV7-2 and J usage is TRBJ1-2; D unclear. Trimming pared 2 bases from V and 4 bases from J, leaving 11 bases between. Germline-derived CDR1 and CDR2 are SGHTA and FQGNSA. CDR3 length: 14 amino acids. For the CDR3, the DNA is TGTGCCAGCAGCTTAAATGTGGGGAGCTATGGCTACACCTTC. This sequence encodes CASSLNVGSYGYTF. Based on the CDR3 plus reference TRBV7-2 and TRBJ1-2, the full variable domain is GAGVSQSPSNKVTEKGKDVELRCDPISGHTALYWYRQSLGQGLEFLIYFQGNSAPDKSGLPSDRFSAERTGGSVSTLTIQRTQQEDSAVYLCASSLNVGSYGYTFGSGTRLTVV.

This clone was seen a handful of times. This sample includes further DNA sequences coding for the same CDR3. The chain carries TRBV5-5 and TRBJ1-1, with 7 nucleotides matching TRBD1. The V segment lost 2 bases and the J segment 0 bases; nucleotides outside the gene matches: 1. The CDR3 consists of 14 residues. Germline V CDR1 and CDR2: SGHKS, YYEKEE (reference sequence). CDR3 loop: CASSFGQVNTEAFF. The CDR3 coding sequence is TGTGCCAGCAGCTTTGGACAGGTGAACACTGAAGCTTTCTTT.

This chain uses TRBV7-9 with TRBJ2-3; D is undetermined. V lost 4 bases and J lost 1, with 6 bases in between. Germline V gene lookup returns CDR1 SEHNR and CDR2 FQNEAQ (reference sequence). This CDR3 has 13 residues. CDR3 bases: TGTGCCAGCAGCTCTGGAGGCACAGATACGCAGTATTTT. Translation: CASSSGGTDTQYF.

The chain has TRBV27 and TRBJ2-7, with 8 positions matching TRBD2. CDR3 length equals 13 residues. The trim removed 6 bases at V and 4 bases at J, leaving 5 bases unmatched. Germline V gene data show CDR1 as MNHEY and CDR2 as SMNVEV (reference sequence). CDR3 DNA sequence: TGTGCCAGCAGGTCGGGGGGGCGGTACGAGCAGTACTTC. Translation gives CASRSGGRYEQYF.

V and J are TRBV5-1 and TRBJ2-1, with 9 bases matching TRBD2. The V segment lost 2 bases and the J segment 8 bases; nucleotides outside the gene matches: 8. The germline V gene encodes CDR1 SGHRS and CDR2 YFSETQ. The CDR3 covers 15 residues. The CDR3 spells CASSLAGTSIDEQFF. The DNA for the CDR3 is TGCGCCAGCAGCTTAGCCGGGACTAGCATCGATGAGCAGTTCTTC.